Described below is a single TCR beta chain sequence and its context. Its specificity is not known. Only in-frame clones appear in the TCRdb table, and some are missing; sequencing was by immunoSEQ multiplex PCR. Of around 24,000 clones in the sample, roughly 92% were seen once. As to time point: baseline, week 1 (first vaccination visit). Documented treatment: pre-vaccination baseline after standard-of-care therapy. Donor tumors were new WHO grade 3 or 4 IDH1-mutant, ATRX-lost astrocytomas. The sample comes from a study of a mutant IDH1 vaccine in newly diagnosed glioma. Study background: There were about 62% males and approximately 38% females among treated patients, whose mean age was approximately 38 years. Those enrolled had earlier been treated with radiotherapy, temozolomide, or both, mostly both. Points from the study as a whole: Pseudoprogression apparently tracked independently of changes in top peripheral T cell clonotypes.

The CDR3 extends over 12 amino acids. V dropped 0 bases and J dropped 5 bases, with 7 bases sitting between them. The V gene's germline CDR1 is GTSNPN and CDR2 SVGIG (reference sequence). This TCR derives from a man aged 25-40 years with glioma. The rearrangement uses TRBV30 and TRBJ2-5; no definite D call. The sample consisted of PBMCs, taken from a glioma patient treated with radiotherapy, temozolomide or both. CDR3 sequence reads: CAWSVLGETQYF. CDR3 coding DNA: TGTGCCTGGAGTGTACTGGGTGAGACCCAGTACTTC.